A single T cell receptor (beta chain) is shown here with its context. The source of the sample is a study of blood T cell repertoires in COVID-19. Study information: The cDNA or gDNA used as material had been derived from T cells, B-cell-depleted T cells, or PBMCs.

The V and J ends lost 5 bases and 4 bases, in that order; junction bases with no gene match: 1. This CDR3 is 12 amino acids long. Original handling: Reference gene primer amplification gave estimated nucleated cell counts. TCRdb keeps only in-frame clones here, not all; method: immunoSEQ multiplex PCR. That table is the source of V, J and clone size, and D and trimming were worked out from the DNA. Here the sample spans under 250,000 clones, around 90% being singletons. Seattle enrolled patients during active infection and tracked them longitudinally. Sequencing was performed on peripheral blood. The chain uses TRBV12-3 or TRBV12-4 and TRBJ1-2; TRBD1 matches 7 bases. This sequence originates from a man under 40 with COVID-19, enrolled during active disease. The chain's CDR3 is CASSGQVYGYTF. For the CDR3, the DNA is TGTGCCAGCAGTGGACAGGTCTATGGCTACACCTTC.